This entry is about one T cell receptor (beta chain). Its antigen is not identified. The data belong to a study of vaccination effects on CD4 cells after COVID-19. General study points: Limitations: small convalescent group and missing early post-infection timepoints.

The protocol was immunoSEQ multiplex PCR, while the TCRdb copy is restricted to in-frame clones and leaves out a portion. The table lists roughly 41,000 clones, 65% to 75% of them singletons, with more than 7.5% in the top ten. The CDR3 covers 16 residues. CDR1 and CDR2 from the germline V gene are MGHRA and YSYEKL. V lost 5 bases to trimming and J lost 0 bases, with 14 bases between them. CD4+ T cell isolation took place after nine to eleven days of culture. It was two doses of either the BNT162b2 or mRNA-1273 vaccine that participants received. Testing of the vaccine recipients showed negative nucleocapsid antibodies and no prior SARS-CoV-2 infection.

The clonotype was recovered from a human donor who received a COVID-19 vaccine. This rearrangement joins TRBV4-1 to TRBJ1-3, with D perhaps matching TRBD1 (5 bases). Sequencing used CD4+ T cells from PBMCs cultured without peptide, obtained after COVID-19 vaccination. CDR3 region: CASSLGVPSSGNTIYF. DNA for the CDR3: TGCGCCAGCAGCTTAGGGGTACCCTCCTCTGGAAACACCATATATTTT.